This T cell receptor beta chain stems from a study of blood T cell repertoires in COVID-19. Study processing details: Estimation of nucleated cell counts was performed using reference gene primer amplification. Using immunoSEQ multiplex PCR, the repertoire was profiled, and TCRdb retains in-frame clones only, with some absent. V, J and clone size reflect that table, while D and trimming were determined from the DNA. The table records 450,000 to 500,000 clones, approximately 86% of them present only once. Individuals aged roughly 18 to 90 years were recruited from fewer than 25 US areas. Membership in each cohort depended on participant-reported clinical history. The CDR3 runs to 14 residues. Trimming pared 3 bases from V and 7 bases from J, leaving 14 bases between. Germline CDR1 SGHDT, CDR2 YYEEEE.

This TCR was sampled from a woman aged 55-69 years who had recovered from COVID-19. What was sequenced was PBMCs or T cells enriched from blood (not recorded which). J is TRBJ1-5 and V is TRBV5-6; D may be TRBD1 (5 bases). The DNA of the CDR3 is TGTGCCAGCAGCTCCTCCGATCAGGGACAGCCCCAGCATTTT. The encoded protein is CASSSSDQGQPQHF.